These 13 T cell receptor beta chains share one sample of origin, sequenced in a study of blood T cell repertoires in COVID-19. Data came from immunoSEQ multiplex PCR; TCRdb stores just in-frame clones and leaves some out. The sample lists about 98,000 clones, roughly 80% occurring once. Specimen: peripheral blood. Receptors were obtained from an older man with acute or convalescent COVID-19.

The chain joins TRBV28 to TRBJ2-2; 7 bases fit TRBD1. Germline assignment: CDR1 MDHEN and CDR2 SYDVKM. This CDR3 contains 17 residues. V was clipped by 5 bases and J by 3 bases; unmatched bases: 12. CDR3 residues: CASSLAYRGLDTGELFF. CDR3 in DNA: TGTGCCAGCAGTCTTGCTTACAGGGGATTAGACACCGGGGAGCTGTTTTTT.

This chain links TRBV28 with TRBJ1-5; D is ambiguous. The CDR3 runs 14 residues. With 1 base removed from V and 7 bases from J, the gap between germline ends came to 11 bases. Germline V gene data show CDR1 as MDHEN and CDR2 as SYDVKM. CDR3 protein: CASSLSRRGQPQHF. CDR3 nucleotides: TGTGCCAGCAGTTTATCGAGAAGAGGGCAGCCCCAGCATTTT. The full variable domain, its missing parts supplied by reference TRBV28 and TRBJ1-5, is DVKVTQSSRYLVKRTGEKVFLECVQDMDHENMFWYRQDPGLGLRLIYFSYDVKMKEKGDIPEGYSVSREKKERFSLILESASTNQTSMYLCASSLSRRGQPQHFGDGTRLSIL.

The V call is TRBV6-6, the J call TRBJ1-1; D ambiguous. Deletions cut 7 bases from V and 1 base from J, with 19 bases between. From germline, CDR1 is MNHNY and CDR2 SVGAGI (reference sequence). This CDR3 comprises 16 residues. In nucleotides, the CDR3 is TGTGCCAGCACCGACGGATCGACATTAACGAACACTGAAGCTTTCTTT. Translating it yields CASTDGSTLTNTEAFF.

The chain links TRBV10-2 to TRBJ2-1, with D possibly matching TRBD2 (5 bases). This CDR3 region has 16 residues. CDR1 is WSHSY, CDR2 SAAADI, per germline. V lost 3 bases, J lost 0 bases, and 12 bases lay in between. The CDR3 sequence is CASSEWGDGSYNEQFF. Here the CDR3 DNA reads TGCGCCAGCAGTGAATGGGGAGACGGCTCCTACAATGAGCAGTTCTTC.

In its sample, this clone was seen once. The chain carries TRBV6-5 and TRBJ2-1; D unclear. The CDR3 runs to 15 residues. Trimming shortened V by 4 bases and J by 7 bases, and 17 bases separated the two germline ends. Germline assignment: CDR1 MNHEY and CDR2 SVGAGI. CDR3 in amino acids: CASSSSPIRGNEQFF. Written as DNA, the CDR3 is TGTGCCAGCAGTTCATCCCCAATCCGAGGAAATGAGCAGTTCTTC.

The chain links TRBV24-1 to TRBJ2-2, with D possibly TRBD2 on 6 matching bases. The CDR3 covers 15 residues. V gave up 6 bases and J gave up 1 base, with 11 bases separating them. Germline lookup yields CDR1 KGHDR and CDR2 SFDVKD. In DNA, the CDR3 is TGTGCCACCAGTTTAGGGGAGGTGAACACCGGGGAGCTGTTTTTT. Its protein product is CATSLGEVNTGELFF.

The gene calls are TRBV27 and TRBJ1-6; D is ambiguous. Trimming shortened V by 8 bases and J by 7 bases, and 12 bases separated the two germline ends. Germline V gene lookup returns CDR1 MNHEY and CDR2 SMNVEV (reference sequence). The CDR3 is made up of 13 amino acids. CDR3 residues: CASATYINSPLHF. The CDR3 coding sequence is TGTGCCAGCGCCACATATATCAATTCACCCCTCCACTTT.

J is TRBJ1-2 and V is TRBV6-2 or TRBV6-3, with D tentatively TRBD1 (6 bases). CDR3 size: 15 residues. Trimming took off 4 bases at V and 5 bases at J, with 17 bases between the two ends. Per germline, CDR1 MNHEY and CDR2 SVGEGT. The DNA of the CDR3 is TGTGCCAGCAGTTCCCTAGGACAGACGAGATATGGCTACACCTTC. Translated: CASSSLGQTRYGYTF.

The chain combines TRBV6-2 or TRBV6-3 with TRBJ1-2; a possible D gene is TRBD1 (5 bases). Germline V lookup: CDR1 MNHEY, CDR2 SVGEGT. The CDR3 covers 18 residues. V shed 2 bases and J shed 4 bases, with 23 bases lying between them. For the CDR3, the DNA is TGTGCCAGCAGTTACCCCGAGGGGAGGGACGAATCAACCTATGGCTACACCTTC. Amino acid sequence: CASSYPEGRDESTYGYTF.

The V call is TRBV7-6, the J call TRBJ1-2; TRBD1 matches at 8 bases. Germline loops: CDR1 SGHVS, CDR2 FNYEAQ. This CDR3 spans 11 amino acids. The trim removed 5 bases at V and 9 bases at J, leaving 2 bases unmatched. CDR3 bases: TGTGCCAGCAGCCGACAGGGGAGCTACACCTTC. Translation gives CASSRQGSYTF. Complete variable domain (other parts from reference TRBV7-6 and TRBJ1-2): GAGVSQSPRYKVTKRGQDVALRCDPISGHVSLYWYRQALGQGPEFLTYFNYEAQQDKSGLPNDRFSAERPEGSISTLTIQRTEQRDSAMYRCASSRQGSYTFGSGTRLTVV.

The genes are TRBV19 and TRBJ1-5, with 9 nucleotides matching TRBD1. V shed 7 bases and J 2 bases; nucleotides not matched to a gene: 15. The CDR3 is 18 amino acids. Germline CDR1 LNHDA, CDR2 SQIVND (reference sequence). Here the CDR3 DNA reads TGTGCCAGTACTTTACAGGGGGCGCTTTCGGTGGGCAATCAGCCCCAGCATTTT. This gives the protein CASTLQGALSVGNQPQHF. The entire variable domain, with the rest obtained from reference TRBV19 and TRBJ1-5, is as follows: DGGITQSPKYLFRKEGQNVTLSCEQNLNHDAMYWYRQDPGQGLRLIYYSQIVNDFQKGDIAEGYSVSREKKESFPLTVTSAQKNPTAFYLCASTLQGALSVGNQPQHFGDGTRLSIL.

J is TRBJ1-2 and V is TRBV15; 7 bases align to TRBD1. The CDR3 is 16 amino acids. Germline CDR1 is LNHNV and CDR2 is YYDKDF (reference sequence). Losses at the gene ends were 1 base for V and 0 bases for J; bases not matched to a gene: 5. The CDR3 reads CATSRGGGGSNYGYTF. The CDR3 DNA is TGTGCCACCAGCAGAGGAGGAGGGGGCTCTAACTATGGCTACACCTTC.

This clone was seen repeatedly, ten times or more. This sequence joins TRBV2 and TRBJ1-2; D remains unclear. V lost 6 bases, J lost 5 bases, and 10 bases lay in between. Germline CDR1 is SNHLY and CDR2 is FYNNEI. This CDR3 spans 12 amino acids. The CDR3 region has the DNA TGTGCCAGCAGACCGGGAACATATGGCTACACCTTC. Encoded protein: CASRPGTYGYTF.